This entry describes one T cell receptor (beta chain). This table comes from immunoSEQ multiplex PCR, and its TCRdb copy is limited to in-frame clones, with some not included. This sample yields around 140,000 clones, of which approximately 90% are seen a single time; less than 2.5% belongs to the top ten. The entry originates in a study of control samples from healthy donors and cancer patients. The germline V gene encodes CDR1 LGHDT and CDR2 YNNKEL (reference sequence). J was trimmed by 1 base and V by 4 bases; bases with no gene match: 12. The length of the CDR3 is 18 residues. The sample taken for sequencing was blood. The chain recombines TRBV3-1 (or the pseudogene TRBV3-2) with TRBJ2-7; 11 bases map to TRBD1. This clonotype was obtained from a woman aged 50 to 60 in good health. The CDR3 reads CASSPADRGRQGSYEQYF. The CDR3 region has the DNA TGTGCCAGCAGCCCAGCGGACAGGGGGCGACAGGGATCCTACGAGCAGTACTTC.